This T cell receptor beta chain was captured by sequencing in a study of T cells after yellow fever vaccination. Looking at the study overall: Fractions of low cell number were prepared using SMART-Seq v4 Ultra Low Input. Study-level results: Re-detected after boosting: most primary clones, 96% of CD4 and 88% of CD8.

5'RACE template switching produced TCR cDNA carrying a universal primer site and UMIs. Each CDR3 protein is one row after TCRdb ran MiXCR on the 5' RACE reads. The table records 140,000 to 150,000 distinct CDR3 sequences, 6.6% of them present only once. This clonotype was seen more than once but under ten times. Its antigen is not known. This specimen was CD4+ T cells sorted from PBMCs, taken 10 days after the yellow fever booster vaccination. The sequence came from a man younger than 45 who received the YFV17D yellow fever vaccine.

The CDR3 region has the DNA TGTGCCAGCAGCTTAGCCCATATCTCTGGGGCCAACGTCCTGACTTTC. The encoded protein is CASSLAHISGANVLTF. J is TRBJ2-6 and V is TRBV7-2, with no clear D. The CDR3 sequence is 16 residues long. Germline V gives CDR1 SGHTA, CDR2 FQGNSA. The V and J ends lost 0 bases and 0 bases respectively, with 6 bases between them. The full variable domain, its missing parts supplied by reference TRBV7-2 and TRBJ2-6, is GAGVSQSPSNKVTEKGKDVELRCDPISGHTALYWYRQSLGQGLEFLIYFQGNSAPDKSGLPSDRFSAERTGGSVSTLTIQRTQQEDSAVYLCASSLAHISGANVLTFGAGSRLTVL.